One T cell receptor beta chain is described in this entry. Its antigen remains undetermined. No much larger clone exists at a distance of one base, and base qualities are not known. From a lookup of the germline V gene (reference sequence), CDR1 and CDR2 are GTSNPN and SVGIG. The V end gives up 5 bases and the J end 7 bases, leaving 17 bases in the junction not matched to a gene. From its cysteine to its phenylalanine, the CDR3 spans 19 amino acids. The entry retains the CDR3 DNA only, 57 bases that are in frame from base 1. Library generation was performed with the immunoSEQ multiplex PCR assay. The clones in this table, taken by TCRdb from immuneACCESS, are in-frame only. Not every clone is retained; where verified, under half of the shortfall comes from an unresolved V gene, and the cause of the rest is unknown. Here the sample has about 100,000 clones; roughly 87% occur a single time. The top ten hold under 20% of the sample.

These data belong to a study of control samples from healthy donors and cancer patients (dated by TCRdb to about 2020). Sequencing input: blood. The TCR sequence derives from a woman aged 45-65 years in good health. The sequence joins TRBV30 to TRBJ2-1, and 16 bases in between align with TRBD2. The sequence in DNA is TGTGCCTGGGCGACATGGGGGACTAGCGGGAGGGCTATTATAAATGAGCAGTTCTTC. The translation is CAWATWGTSGRAIINEQFF.